The clone carrying this T cell receptor (beta chain) was found many times. This specimen comes from a study of T-cell reconstitution after alpha-beta-depleted transplantation in children. This sample's TCRbeta library carried unique molecular identifier barcodes. TCRdb re-analysed the PCR reads in MiXCR, keeping a single row per CDR3 protein. The sample has tens of thousands of distinct CDR3 sequences; around 7.9% are singletons. This CDR3 contains 14 residues. Germline V CDR1 and CDR2: SGHRS, YFSETQ. V was shortened by 0 bases and J by 5 bases, with 11 bases between the two germline ends. The sequencing here drew on PBMCs from the stem cell graft donor, taken from the stem cell graft. This receptor was taken from a human donor who donated a stem cell graft to a child with acute lymphoblastic leukemia. The rearrangement links TRBV5-1 to TRBJ1-2; D gene ambiguous. The CDR3 is CASSLEQALYGYTF. CDR3 DNA sequence: TGCGCCAGCAGCTTGGAGCAGGCCCTTTATGGCTACACCTTC. The full variable domain, with the rest looked up from reference TRBV5-1 and TRBJ1-2, is KAGVTQTPRYLIKTRGQQVTLSCSPISGHRSVSWYQQTPGQGLQFLFEYFSETQRNKGNFPGRFSGRQFSNSRSEMNVSTLELGDSALYLCASSLEQALYGYTFGSGTRLTVV.